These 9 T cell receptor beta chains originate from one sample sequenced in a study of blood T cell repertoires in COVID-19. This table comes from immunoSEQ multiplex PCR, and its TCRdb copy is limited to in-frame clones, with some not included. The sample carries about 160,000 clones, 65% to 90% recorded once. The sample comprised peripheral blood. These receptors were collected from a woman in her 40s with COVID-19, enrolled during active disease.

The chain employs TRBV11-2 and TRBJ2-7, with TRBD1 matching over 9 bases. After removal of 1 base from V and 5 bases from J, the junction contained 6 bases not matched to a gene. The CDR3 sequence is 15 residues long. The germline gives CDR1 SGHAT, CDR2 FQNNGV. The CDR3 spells CASSLVGQGRHEQYF. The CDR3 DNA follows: TGTGCCAGCAGCTTAGTAGGACAGGGGAGACACGAGCAGTACTTC.

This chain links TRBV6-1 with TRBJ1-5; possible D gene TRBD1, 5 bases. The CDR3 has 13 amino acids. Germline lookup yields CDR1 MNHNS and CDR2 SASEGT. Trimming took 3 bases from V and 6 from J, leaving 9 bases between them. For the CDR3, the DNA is TGTGCCAGCAGTGACCTCGGGGGTCAGCCCCAGCATTTT. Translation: CASSDLGGQPQHF.

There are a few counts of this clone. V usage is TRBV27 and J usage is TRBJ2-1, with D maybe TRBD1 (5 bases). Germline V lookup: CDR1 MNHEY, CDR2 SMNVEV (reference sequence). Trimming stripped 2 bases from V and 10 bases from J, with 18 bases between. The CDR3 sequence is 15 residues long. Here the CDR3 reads CASSLGAQPSMEQFF. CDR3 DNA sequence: TGTGCCAGCAGTTTAGGGGCTCAGCCTTCTATGGAGCAGTTCTTC.

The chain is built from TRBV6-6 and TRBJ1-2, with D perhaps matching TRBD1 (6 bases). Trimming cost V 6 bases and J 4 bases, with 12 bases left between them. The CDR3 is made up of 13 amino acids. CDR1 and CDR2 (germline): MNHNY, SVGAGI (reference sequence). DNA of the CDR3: TGTGCCAGCAGCCTAACAGGGATCTATGGCTACACCTTC. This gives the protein CASSLTGIYGYTF.

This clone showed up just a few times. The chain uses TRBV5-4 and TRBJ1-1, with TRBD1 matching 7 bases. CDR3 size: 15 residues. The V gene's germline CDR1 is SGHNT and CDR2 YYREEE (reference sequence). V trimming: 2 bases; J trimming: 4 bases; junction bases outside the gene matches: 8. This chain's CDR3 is CASSLRDRDGTEAFF. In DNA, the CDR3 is TGTGCCAGCAGCTTACGAGACAGGGATGGCACTGAAGCTTTCTTT. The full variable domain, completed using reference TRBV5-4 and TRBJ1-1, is ETGVTQSPTHLIKTRGQQVTLRCSSQSGHNTVSWYQQALGQGPQFIFQYYREEENGRGNFPPRFSGLQFPNYSSELNVNALELDDSALYLCASSLRDRDGTEAFFGQGTRLTVV.

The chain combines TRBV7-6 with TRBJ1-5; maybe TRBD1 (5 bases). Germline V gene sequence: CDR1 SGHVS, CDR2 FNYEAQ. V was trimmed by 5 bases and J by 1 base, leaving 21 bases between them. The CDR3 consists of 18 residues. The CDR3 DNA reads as TGTGCCAGCAGCGCCGATCCCCCGGGACTAACGAGCAATCAGCCCCAGCATTTT. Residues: CASSADPPGLTSNQPQHF.

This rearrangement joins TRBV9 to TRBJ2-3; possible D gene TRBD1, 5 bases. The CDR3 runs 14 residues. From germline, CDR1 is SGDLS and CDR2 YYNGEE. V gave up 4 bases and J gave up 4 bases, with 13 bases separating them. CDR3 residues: CASSPLQASDTQYF. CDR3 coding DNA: TGTGCCAGCAGCCCCCTACAGGCATCAGATACGCAGTATTTT.

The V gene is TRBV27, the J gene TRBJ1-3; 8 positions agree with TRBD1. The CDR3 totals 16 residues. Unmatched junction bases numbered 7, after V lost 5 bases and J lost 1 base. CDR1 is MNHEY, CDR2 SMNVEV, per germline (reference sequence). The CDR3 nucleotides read TGTGCCAGCAGTGAAGGACAGGGAATTTCTGGAAACACCATATATTTT. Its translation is CASSEGQGISGNTIYF.

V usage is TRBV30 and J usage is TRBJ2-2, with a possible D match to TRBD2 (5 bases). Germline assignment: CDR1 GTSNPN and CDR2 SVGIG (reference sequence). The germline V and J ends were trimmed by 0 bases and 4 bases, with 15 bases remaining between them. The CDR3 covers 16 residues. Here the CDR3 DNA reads TGTGCCTGGAGTGTACACCGGGGTCTGGGCACCGGGGAGCTGTTTTTT. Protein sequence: CAWSVHRGLGTGELFF.